This T cell receptor beta chain was observed in a study of CD8 T cells in ankylosing spondylitis. Ten or more counts support this clonotype. The antigen is unknown. As the method for making TCR beta libraries, quantitative 5'-RACE with molecular barcodes was used. TCRdb reprocessed the 5' RACE reads with MiXCR, giving one entry per CDR3 protein. The sample consists of about 330,000 distinct CDR3 sequences, less than 10% of them appearing once. General study points: There were earlier reports of some motif variants in reactive arthritis synovial fluid and blood. Clones tied to disease were said to be significantly enriched in matched ankylosing spondylitis synovial fluid. For ankylosing spondylitis blood, a TCR beta motif of under ten highly homologous variants appeared characteristic.

V was shortened by 0 bases and J by 10 bases, with 15 bases between the two germline ends. Germline-derived CDR1 and CDR2 are MNHEY and SVGAGI. The CDR3 is 14 amino acids. This chain joins TRBV6-5 and TRBJ1-1; possible D gene TRBD1, 5 bases. This receptor was obtained from a male donor with ankylosing spondylitis. The sample comprised blood, either unsorted or a sorted T cell fraction (not recorded which). The CDR3 DNA reads as TGTGCCAGCAGTTACTCTCTAGGTACAGGTGGAGCTTTCTTT. As protein: CASSYSLGTGGAFF.